These 27 T cell receptor beta chains came from one sample sequenced in a study of STAT5B mutations in CD4+ large granular lymphocyte leukemia. Data came from immunoSEQ multiplex PCR; TCRdb stores just in-frame clones and leaves some out. The sample shows nearly 35,000 clones, 70% to 90% of them seen only once. The sample was CD4+ T cells from blood buffy coats. These receptors were obtained from a human donor in good health.

The rearrangement links TRBV28 to TRBJ1-5; D gene unclear. The CDR3 is 13 amino acids. CDR1 and CDR2 (germline): MDHEN, SYDVKM. Between the trimmed V and J ends, which lost 3 bases and 6 bases, there was a span of 9 bases. The CDR3 nucleotides are TGTGCCAGCAGTTTTGAGGTGGGTCAGCCCCAGCATTTT. Translating gives CASSFEVGQPQHF.

V and J are TRBV2 and TRBJ2-5; perhaps TRBD1 as D (6 bases). The germline CDR1 and CDR2 sequences are SNHLY and FYNNEI. The ends were cut back, 3 bases at V and 1 base at J, with 12 bases in the middle. The CDR3 length is 15 residues. The CDR3 DNA is TGTGCCAGCAGTGATCGAGGACAGTCCCAAGAGACCCAGTACTTC. Encoded protein: CASSDRGQSQETQYF.

This sequence joins TRBV6-5 and TRBJ1-5; no clear D. The CDR3 extends over 16 amino acids. The V gene's germline CDR1 is MNHEY and CDR2 SVGAGI. The V and J ends lost 0 bases and 2 bases respectively, with 11 bases between them. This CDR3 is CASSYSPHGGNQPQHF. In DNA form, the CDR3 reads TGTGCCAGCAGTTACTCCCCCCATGGTGGCAATCAGCCCCAGCATTTT.

J is TRBJ2-7 and V is TRBV28; D not resolved. The length of the CDR3 is 13 residues. Germline CDR1 MDHEN, CDR2 SYDVKM. V lost 2 bases and J lost 2, with 7 bases in between. The CDR3 DNA follows: TGTGCCAGCAGTTTAGAGGTAACCTACGAGCAGTACTTC. It specifies CASSLEVTYEQYF.

The V and J genes are TRBV18 and TRBJ2-1; D possibly corresponds to TRBD2 (7 bases). CDR3 length equals 16 residues. Trimming pared 4 bases from V and 0 bases from J, leaving 13 bases between. Looked up from germline, CDR1 is KGHSH and CDR2 is LQKENI. The CDR3 sequence: CASSLRGGSSYNEQFF. For the CDR3, the DNA is TGTGCCAGCTCACTTAGGGGGGGAAGCTCCTACAATGAGCAGTTCTTC. The full variable domain, its missing parts supplied by reference TRBV18 and TRBJ2-1, is NAGVMQNPRHLVRRRGQEARLRCSPMKGHSHVYWYRQLPEEGLKFMVYLQKENIIDESGMPKERFSAEFPKEGPSILRIQQVVRGDSAAYFCASSLRGGSSYNEQFFGPGTRLTVL.

The DNA for the CDR3 is TGTGCCAGCAGTGAACCCCCCCGACAGGTTGAATCCTACGAGCAGTACTTC. Translating gives CASSEPPRQVESYEQYF. The chain joins TRBV25-1 to TRBJ2-7; possible D gene TRBD1, 6 bases. Trimming cost V 2 bases and J 1 base, with 18 bases left between them. This CDR3 comprises 17 residues. In germline, CDR1 is MGHDK, CDR2 SYGVNS.

This chain links TRBV5-1 with TRBJ2-5; TRBD1 matches at 7 bases. The CDR3 has 13 residues. The trim removed 3 bases at V and 5 bases at J, leaving 4 bases unmatched. CDR1 and CDR2 from the germline V gene are SGHRS and YFSETQ. CDR3 region: CASSWDSGETQYF. The CDR3 DNA is TGCGCCAGCAGCTGGGACAGTGGGGAGACCCAGTACTTC.

The V call is TRBV15, the J call TRBJ2-3; D unclear. The V end was cut by 0 bases, the J end by 2 bases, with 3 bases between. This CDR3 comprises 13 residues. Germline-derived CDR1 and CDR2 are LNHNV and YYDKDF (reference sequence). CDR3 region: CATSRDPTDTQYF. DNA of the CDR3: TGTGCCACCAGCAGAGATCCCACAGATACGCAGTATTTT.

The chain has TRBV19 and TRBJ2-1; 10 positions match TRBD2. V gave up 5 bases and J gave up 8 bases; unmatched junction bases: 9. This CDR3 spans 15 amino acids. Germline V gene data show CDR1 as LNHDA and CDR2 as SQIVND (reference sequence). CDR3 loop: CASSSRTSGTHEQFF. Here the CDR3 DNA reads TGTGCCAGTAGTTCCCGAACTAGCGGGACTCATGAGCAGTTCTTC.

This chain joins TRBV28 and TRBJ1-2; D gene unclear. Trimming stripped 6 bases from V and 8 bases from J, with 19 bases between. The germline V gene has CDR1 MDHEN and CDR2 SYDVKM. The CDR3 length is 14 residues. The CDR3 nucleotides are TGTGCCAGCAGCCCCTCGGCAGGTTTCCCCGGCTACACCTTC. Translating it yields CASSPSAGFPGYTF.

V usage is TRBV14 and J usage is TRBJ2-1; 10 bases line up with TRBD2. The CDR3 loop spans 16 amino acids. J was trimmed by 7 bases and V by 4 bases; bases with no gene match: 10. Germline values: CDR1 SGHDN, CDR2 FVKESK. The CDR3, as DNA: TGTGCCAGCAGCCTCTCCGGGACTAGCGTAAGAAATGAGCAGTTCTTC. Protein product: CASSLSGTSVRNEQFF.

The V call is TRBV7-2, the J call TRBJ2-7; 9 nucleotides line up with TRBD2. The V gene end was trimmed by 3 bases and the J gene end by 6 bases; junction bases not matched to a gene: 12. CDR1 and CDR2 (germline): SGHTA, FQGNSA. The CDR3 runs to 16 residues. This CDR3 reads CASSLVSGRRVSEQYF. CDR3 nucleotide sequence: TGTGCCAGCAGCTTGGTCAGCGGGAGGAGGGTCTCCGAGCAGTACTTC.

V gene TRBV7-3 combines with J gene TRBJ2-2; perhaps TRBD2 as D (5 bases). Deletions cut 2 bases from V and 6 bases from J, with 10 bases between. Looked up from germline, CDR1 is SGHTA and CDR2 is FQGTGA. The CDR3 consists of 14 residues. The DNA for the CDR3 is TGTGCCAGCAGCTTAGGGAGCGGCGCCGGGGAGCTGTTTTTT. This codes for CASSLGSGAGELFF.

V usage is TRBV7-2 and J usage is TRBJ2-7; 12 bases align to TRBD2. CDR3 size: 14 residues. Germline CDR1 SGHTA, CDR2 FQGNSA. V lost 4 bases to trimming and J lost 6 bases; unmatched junction nucleotides: 4. CDR3 in amino acids: CASSSTSGSTEQYF. The CDR3 DNA reads TGTGCCAGCAGCTCGACTAGCGGGAGTACCGAGCAGTACTTC.

CDR3 region: CASSPNRDSNQPQHF. The DNA for the CDR3 is TGTGCCAGCTCACCAAACAGGGATAGCAATCAGCCCCAGCATTTT. The genes are TRBV18 and TRBJ1-5; D perhaps matches TRBD1 (6 bases). This CDR3 comprises 15 residues. With 2 bases removed from V and 0 bases from J, the gap between germline ends came to 8 bases. From germline, CDR1 is KGHSH and CDR2 LQKENI.

The chain recombines TRBV18 with TRBJ2-7, with D tentatively TRBD1 (6 bases). The germline CDR1 and CDR2 sequences are KGHSH and LQKENI. V was pared by 0 bases and J by 2 bases, with 8 bases between. The CDR3 runs 14 residues. The CDR3 DNA is TGTGCCAGCTCACCACCGGGACACCCCTACGAGCAGTACTTC. Residues: CASSPPGHPYEQYF.

V is TRBV28 and J is TRBJ1-1; 7 bases are a match to TRBD1. The germline gives CDR1 MDHEN, CDR2 SYDVKM. The CDR3 is 14 amino acids. With 5 bases clipped from V and 2 bases from J, the junction kept 5 bases outside the gene matches. The CDR3 loop reads CASSPGQPNTEAFF. CDR3 DNA sequence: TGTGCCAGCAGTCCGGGACAGCCCAACACTGAAGCTTTCTTT.

The rearrangement joins TRBV2 to TRBJ1-1; tentative D call: TRBD1 (5 bases). CDR1 is SNHLY and CDR2 is FYNNEI in the germline V gene. The V end was cut by 3 bases, the J end by 1 base, with 6 bases between. The CDR3 sequence is 13 residues long. The CDR3 DNA follows: TGTGCCAGCAGTGACCAGGGGAACACTGAAGCTTTCTTT. Protein product: CASSDQGNTEAFF.

This clone was detected a few times. This chain uses TRBV15 with TRBJ1-2; 9 positions agree with TRBD1. Trimming removed 8 bases from V and 4 bases from J; junction bases left unmatched: 11. The CDR3 consists of 15 residues. CDR1 is LNHNV and CDR2 is YYDKDF in the germline V gene (reference sequence). CDR3 DNA: TGTGCCACCGCAAGGGGACAGGGAATTATCTATGGCTACACCTTC. This sequence encodes CATARGQGIIYGYTF.

The chain combines TRBV25-1 with TRBJ1-4; D is perhaps TRBD1 (6 bases). CDR3 size: 14 residues. Germline-derived CDR1 and CDR2 are MGHDK and SYGVNS. V was clipped by 1 base and J by 7 bases, with 10 bases between them. The CDR3 coding sequence is TGTGCCAGCAGTGAATCGGTCAGGGGTGAAAAACTGTTTTTT. Protein sequence: CASSESVRGEKLFF.

The chain uses TRBV4-3 and TRBJ2-1, with D unresolved. The V end lost 1 base, the J end lost 2 bases, and 12 bases lay between the germline ends. CDR3 size: 16 residues. CDR1 is LGHNA and CDR2 is YSLEER in the germline V gene. The DNA of the CDR3 is TGCGCCAGCAGCCAAGTCGGCGGTACTCCCTACAATGAGCAGTTCTTC. This sequence encodes CASSQVGGTPYNEQFF.

The chain recombines TRBV28 with TRBJ2-3, with D tentatively TRBD1 (6 bases). This CDR3 has 12 amino acids. The germline V gene encodes CDR1 MDHEN and CDR2 SYDVKM. The CDR3 reads CAARGDTDTQYF. The CDR3, as DNA: TGTGCTGCCAGGGGAGACACAGATACGCAGTATTTT. Using reference TRBV28 and TRBJ2-3 for the parts outside the CDR3, the full variable domain is DVKVTQSSRYLVKRTGEKVFLECVQDMDHENMFWYRQDPGLGLRLIYFSYDVKMKEKGDIPEGYSVSREKKERFSLILESASTNQTSMYLCAARGDTDTQYFGPGTRLTVL.

This sequence joins TRBV15 and TRBJ2-1; D remains ambiguous. The CDR3 extends over 16 amino acids. Between the trimmed V and J ends, which lost 2 bases and 0 bases, there was a span of 11 bases. From germline, CDR1 is LNHNV and CDR2 YYDKDF (reference sequence). CDR3 sequence: CATSRSPQSSYNEQFF. DNA for the CDR3: TGTGCCACCAGCAGATCTCCACAGAGCTCCTACAATGAGCAGTTCTTC.

The CDR3 DNA follows: TGTGCCAGCAGCTTAGGACAGCTAGCCAAAAACATTCAGTACTTC. It codes for CASSLGQLAKNIQYF. The chain has TRBV5-6 and TRBJ2-4, with a weak D call TRBD1 (6 bases). CDR3 length: 15 residues. Per germline, CDR1 SGHDT and CDR2 YYEEEE. V was cut by 2 bases and J by 0 bases, with 9 bases left in between.

V and J are TRBV29-1 and TRBJ2-1, with 9 bases matching TRBD1. V trimming: 6 bases; J trimming: 6 bases; junction bases outside the gene matches: 3. The germline V gene has CDR1 SQVTM and CDR2 ANQGSEA. This CDR3 comprises 12 residues. The CDR3 reads CSVNRGPNEQFF. The CDR3 DNA reads as TGCAGCGTAAACAGGGGGCCCAATGAGCAGTTCTTC.

V usage is TRBV18 and J usage is TRBJ1-1; D gene unclear. Looked up from germline, CDR1 is KGHSH and CDR2 is LQKENI. V lost 0 bases and J lost 1, with 3 bases in between. The CDR3 runs to 13 residues. The DNA for the CDR3 is TGTGCCAGCTCACCACCCGGGAACACTGAAGCTTTCTTT. This sequence encodes CASSPPGNTEAFF.

This clone was seen just once. The chain links TRBV28 to TRBJ1-3; no reliable D call. Germline V gene lookup returns CDR1 MDHEN and CDR2 SYDVKM. This CDR3 has 15 residues. The V gene lost 3 bases and the J gene lost 0 bases, with 9 bases spanning the gap. The CDR3 DNA reads TGTGCCAGCAGTTTGCCTTGGGGCTCTGGAAACACCATATATTTT. Protein: CASSLPWGSGNTIYF.